A selection of T cell receptor beta chains follows, all from one sample in a study of cytomegalovirus exposure and HLA in healthy donors. Method: immunoSEQ multiplex PCR; TCRdb's copy keeps in-frame clones and lacks some. Here the sample spans some 200,000 clones, about three quarters being singletons. What was sequenced was PBMCs. The source of these receptors is a man aged 35 to 55 in good health and CMV-seronegative. Both conserved end residues are part of each CDR3. The order of the fields is V gene, J gene, CDR3 protein.

v_call: TRBV27; j_call: TRBJ1-6; cdr3_aa: CASSLLSSYNSPLHF
v_call: TRBV5-1; j_call: TRBJ2-1; cdr3_aa: CASSLGDYEWVF
v_call: TRBV15; j_call: TRBJ2-5; cdr3_aa: CATSRGGRQGGQETQYF
v_call: TRBV25-1; j_call: TRBJ2-2; cdr3_aa: CASSEFGNTGELFF
v_call: TRBV6-1; j_call: TRBJ1-2; cdr3_aa: CASSVQGNYGYTF
v_call: TRBV5-1; j_call: TRBJ2-7; cdr3_aa: CASSPGTSGRAEQYF
v_call: TRBV7-9; j_call: TRBJ2-2; cdr3_aa: CASSPPSRANTGELFF
v_call: TRBV6-6; j_call: TRBJ1-4; cdr3_aa: CASSAWDRGSEKLFF
v_call: TRBV2; j_call: TRBJ2-5; cdr3_aa: CASRVEQRRETQYF
v_call: TRBV5-1; j_call: TRBJ2-5; cdr3_aa: CASSRGGAGTQETQYF
v_call: TRBV2; j_call: TRBJ2-5; cdr3_aa: CASSGGQFQETQYF